Listed here are 5 T cell receptor beta chains from one sample, sequenced in a study of T cell repertoires in cytomegalovirus infection. Via MiXCR, TCRdb re-called the reads, giving one row per CDR3 protein. The sample holds under 200,000 distinct CDR3 sequences, 28% seen once. The sequenced sample consisted of PBMCs. Every receptor here comes from a human donor in good health (CMV status not recorded). Some clones in this sample may be carry-over from other donors' samples.

The chain joins TRBV7-2 to TRBJ1-4; 8 nucleotides line up with TRBD1. Losses at the gene ends were 2 bases for V and 3 bases for J; bases not matched to a gene: 8. This CDR3 comprises 17 residues. Per the germline V gene, CDR1 is SGHTA and CDR2 is FQGNSA. CDR3 sequence reads: CTSSLQGAVFPNEKLFF. CDR3 DNA sequence: TGTACCAGCAGCTTACAGGGGGCGGTTTTTCCTAATGAAAAACTGTTTTTT.

V gene TRBV2 combines with J gene TRBJ2-1; possibly TRBD1 or TRBD2 for D (6 bases each). The germline gives CDR1 SNHLY, CDR2 FYNNEI. Trimming removed 7 bases at V and 0 bases at J, with 10 bases between. The CDR3 totals 14 residues. In DNA form, the CDR3 reads TGTGCCAGCAAGGGGGGAGACTCCTACAATGAGCAGTTCTTC. Protein: CASKGGDSYNEQFF.

On this clonotype: Since a much larger clone is just one base distant, this may be a read error. V usage is TRBV7-4 and J usage is TRBJ1-3; TRBD1 agrees at 7 bases. The CDR3 runs to 20 residues. Per the germline V gene, CDR1 is SGHVT and CDR2 is SQSDAQ. CDR3 bases: TGTGACAGCAGCTTAGGGAAGGACAGGATATTGAATCGGTCTGGAAACACCATATATTTT. Translating gives CDSSLGKDRILNRSGNTIYF.

In DNA form, the CDR3 reads TGTGCCAGCAGGGGGGGACCGACCAACGCGAACACCGGGGAGCTGTTTTTT. This translates into CASRGGPTNANTGELFF. The V gene is TRBV7-9, the J gene TRBJ2-2; TRBD2 is a possible D gene (6 bases). The CDR3 covers 17 residues. The V end was cut by 6 bases, the J end by 0 bases, with 17 bases between. Looked up from germline, CDR1 is SEHNR and CDR2 is FQNEAQ (reference sequence).

The table lists this clonotype with many counts. The V gene is TRBV7-9, the J gene TRBJ2-7; D remains ambiguous. The CDR3 is 13 amino acids. Germline lookup yields CDR1 SEHNR and CDR2 FQNEAQ (reference sequence). The V gene lost 1 base and the J gene lost 7 bases, with 11 bases spanning the gap. The CDR3 sequence: CASSLGGDDEQYF. The DNA of the CDR3 is TGTGCCAGCAGCTTAGGAGGAGACGATGAGCAGTACTTC.